This TCR beta chain was sequenced during a study of T cells in localized non-small cell lung cancer. Overall study results and limits: Of the tissues analyzed, uninvolved adjacent lung showed maximal T cell clonality, greater than tumor. A median of roughly 50 of the top 100 tumor clones appeared in adjacent lung, which was paired and uninvolved.

Generated by immunoSEQ multiplex PCR, the TCRdb table keeps only in-frame clones and is missing some. Of approximately 9,000 clones detected, about 90% appear once; the ten largest clones hold about 7.5%. This clone was recorded once. Its antigen is undetermined. Germline loops: CDR1 SGHTA, CDR2 FQGNSA. V was trimmed by 2 bases and J by 7 bases, leaving 9 bases between them. The length of the CDR3 is 14 residues. The TCR sequence derives from a woman aged 35 to 75 with stage I squamous cell lung carcinoma. This rearrangement joins TRBV7-2 to TRBJ1-6; D call uncertain. The sample consisted of peripheral blood, taken before any cancer treatment. The chain's CDR3 is CASSLSASNSPLHF. The DNA for the CDR3 is TGTGCCAGCAGCTTATCTGCCTCGAATTCACCCCTCCACTTT.